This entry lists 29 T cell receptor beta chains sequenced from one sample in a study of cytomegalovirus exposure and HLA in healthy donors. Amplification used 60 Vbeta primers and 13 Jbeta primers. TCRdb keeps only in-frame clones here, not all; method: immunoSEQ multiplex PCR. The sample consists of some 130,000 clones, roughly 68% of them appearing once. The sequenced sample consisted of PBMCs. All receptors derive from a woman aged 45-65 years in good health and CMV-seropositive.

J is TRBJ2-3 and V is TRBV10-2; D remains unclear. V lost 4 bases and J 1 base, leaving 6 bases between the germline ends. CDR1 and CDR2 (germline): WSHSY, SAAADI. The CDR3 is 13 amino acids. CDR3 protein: CASSVTGTDTQYF. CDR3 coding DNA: TGCGCCAGCAGTGTAACTGGCACAGATACGCAGTATTTT.

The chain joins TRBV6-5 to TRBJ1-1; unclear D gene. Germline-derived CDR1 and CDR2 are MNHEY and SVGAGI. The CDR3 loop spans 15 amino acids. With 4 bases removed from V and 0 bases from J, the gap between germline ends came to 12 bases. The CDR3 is CASSSNARLNTEAFF. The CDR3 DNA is TGTGCCAGCAGTTCTAATGCCCGCTTGAACACTGAAGCTTTCTTT.

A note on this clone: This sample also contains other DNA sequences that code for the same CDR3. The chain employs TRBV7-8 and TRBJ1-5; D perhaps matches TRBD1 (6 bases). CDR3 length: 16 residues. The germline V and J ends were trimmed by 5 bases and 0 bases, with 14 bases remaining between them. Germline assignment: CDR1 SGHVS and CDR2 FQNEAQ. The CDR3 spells CASSLTGDYSNQPQHF. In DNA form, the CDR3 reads TGTGCCAGCAGCCTGACAGGAGACTATAGCAATCAGCCCCAGCATTTT.

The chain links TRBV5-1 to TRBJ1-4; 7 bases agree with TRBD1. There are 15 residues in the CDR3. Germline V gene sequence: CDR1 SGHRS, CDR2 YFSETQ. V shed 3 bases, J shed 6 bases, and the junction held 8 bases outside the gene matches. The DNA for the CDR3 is TGCGCCAGCAGCTCCGGACAGGTCGGTTATGAAAAACTGTTTTTT. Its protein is CASSSGQVGYEKLFF.

This CDR3 is CASGGTSGGPGKTQYF. CDR3 bases: TGTGCCAGCGGCGGGACTAGCGGGGGGCCCGGGAAGACCCAGTACTTC. The genes are TRBV2 and TRBJ2-5; 15 positions match TRBD2. With V trimmed by 8 bases and J by 6 bases, 10 bases remained unmatched. The CDR3 totals 16 residues. Germline CDR1 reads SNHLY; CDR2 reads FYNNEI. The full variable domain, rest sourced from reference TRBV2 and TRBJ2-5, is EPEVTQTPSHQVTQMGQEVILRCVPISNHLYFYWYRQILGQKVEFLVSFYNNEISEKSEIFDDQFSVERPDGSNFTLKIRSTKLEDSAMYFCASGGTSGGPGKTQYFGPGTRLLVL.

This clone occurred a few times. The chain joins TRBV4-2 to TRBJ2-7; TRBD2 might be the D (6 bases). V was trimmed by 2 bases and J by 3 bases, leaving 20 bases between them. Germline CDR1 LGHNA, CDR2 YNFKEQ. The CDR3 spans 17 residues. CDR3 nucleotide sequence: TGTGCCAGCAGCCAAAGGGCAGCTCGGGACTCGGGCTACGAGCAGTACTTC. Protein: CASSQRAARDSGYEQYF.

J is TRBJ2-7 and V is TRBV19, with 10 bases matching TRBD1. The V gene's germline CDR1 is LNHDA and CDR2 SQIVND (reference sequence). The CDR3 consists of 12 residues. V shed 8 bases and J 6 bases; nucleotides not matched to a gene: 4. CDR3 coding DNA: TGTGCCAGTGGCTGGACAGGGGGCGAGCAGTACTTC. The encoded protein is CASGWTGGEQYF.

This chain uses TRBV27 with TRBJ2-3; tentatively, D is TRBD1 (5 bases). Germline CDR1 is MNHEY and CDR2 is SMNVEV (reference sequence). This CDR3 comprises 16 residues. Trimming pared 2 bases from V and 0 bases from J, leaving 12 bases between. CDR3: CASSLSGAASTDTQYF. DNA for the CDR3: TGTGCCAGCAGTTTAAGTGGGGCCGCTAGCACAGATACGCAGTATTTT.

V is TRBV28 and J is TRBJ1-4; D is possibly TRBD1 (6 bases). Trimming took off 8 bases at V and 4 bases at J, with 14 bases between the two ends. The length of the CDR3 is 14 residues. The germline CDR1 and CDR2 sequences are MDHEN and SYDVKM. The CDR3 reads CASWGPGNNEKLFF. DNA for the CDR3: TGTGCCAGCTGGGGGCCGGGAAATAATGAAAAACTGTTTTTT.

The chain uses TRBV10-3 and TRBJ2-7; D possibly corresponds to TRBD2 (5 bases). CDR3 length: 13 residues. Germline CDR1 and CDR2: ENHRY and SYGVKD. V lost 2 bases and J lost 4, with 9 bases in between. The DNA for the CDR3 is TGTGCCATCAGTGAGCTAGCCGGGTACGAGCAGTACTTC. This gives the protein CAISELAGYEQYF.

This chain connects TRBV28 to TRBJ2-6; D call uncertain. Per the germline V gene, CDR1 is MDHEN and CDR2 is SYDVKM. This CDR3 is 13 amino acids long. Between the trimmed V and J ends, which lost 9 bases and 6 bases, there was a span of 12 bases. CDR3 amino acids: CASRYREANVLTF. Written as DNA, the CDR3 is TGTGCCAGTCGATATAGAGAGGCCAACGTCCTGACTTTC.

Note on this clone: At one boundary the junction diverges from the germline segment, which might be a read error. CDR3 nucleotides: TGTGCCCGCAGCTTCCCCCCCCGGGAGATGGGCACTGAAGCTTTCTTT. Residues: CARSFPPREMGTEAFF. This chain joins TRBV7-9 and TRBJ1-1; D uncertain. Looked up from germline, CDR1 is SEHNR and CDR2 is FQNEAQ (reference sequence). The CDR3 loop spans 16 amino acids.

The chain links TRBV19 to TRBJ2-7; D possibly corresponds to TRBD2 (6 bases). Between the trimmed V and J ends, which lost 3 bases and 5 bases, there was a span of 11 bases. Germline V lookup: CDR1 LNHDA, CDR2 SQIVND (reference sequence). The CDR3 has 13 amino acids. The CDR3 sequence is CASSIGGRNEQYF. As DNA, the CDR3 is TGTGCCAGTAGTATCGGAGGGAGGAACGAGCAGTACTTC.

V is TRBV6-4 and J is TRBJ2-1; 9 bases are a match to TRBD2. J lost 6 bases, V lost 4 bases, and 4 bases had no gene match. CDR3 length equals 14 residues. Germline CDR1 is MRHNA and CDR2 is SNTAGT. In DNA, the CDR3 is TGTGCCAGCAGTGCGGTTAGCGGGGGCAATGAGCAGTTCTTC. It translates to CASSAVSGGNEQFF.

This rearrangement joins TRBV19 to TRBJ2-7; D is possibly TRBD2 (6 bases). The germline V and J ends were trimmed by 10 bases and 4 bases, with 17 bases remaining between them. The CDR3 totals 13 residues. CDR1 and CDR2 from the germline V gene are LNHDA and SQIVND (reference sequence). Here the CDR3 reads CATRAGRTYEQYF. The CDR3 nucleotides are TGTGCCACTAGAGCGGGCCGGACGTACGAGCAGTACTTC.

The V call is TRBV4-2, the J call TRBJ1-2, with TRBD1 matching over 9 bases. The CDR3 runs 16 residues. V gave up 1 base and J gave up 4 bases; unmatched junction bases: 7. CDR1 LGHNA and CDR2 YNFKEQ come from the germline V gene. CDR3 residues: CASSQGPQTGGYGYTF. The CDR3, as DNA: TGTGCCAGCAGCCAAGGTCCCCAGACAGGGGGCTATGGCTACACCTTC.

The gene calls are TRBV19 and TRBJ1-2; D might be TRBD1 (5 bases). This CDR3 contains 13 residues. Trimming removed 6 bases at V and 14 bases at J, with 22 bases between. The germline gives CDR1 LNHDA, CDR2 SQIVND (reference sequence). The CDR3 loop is CASRPGGAGDQTF. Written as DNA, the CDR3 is TGTGCCAGTAGGCCCGGAGGGGCGGGAGATCAGACCTTC.

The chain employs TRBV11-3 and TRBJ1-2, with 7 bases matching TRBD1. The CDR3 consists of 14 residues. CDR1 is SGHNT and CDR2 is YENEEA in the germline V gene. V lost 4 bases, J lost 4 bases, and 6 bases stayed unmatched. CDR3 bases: TGTGCCAGCAGCTCGGGGACAGCCATCTATGGCTACACCTTC. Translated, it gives CASSSGTAIYGYTF.

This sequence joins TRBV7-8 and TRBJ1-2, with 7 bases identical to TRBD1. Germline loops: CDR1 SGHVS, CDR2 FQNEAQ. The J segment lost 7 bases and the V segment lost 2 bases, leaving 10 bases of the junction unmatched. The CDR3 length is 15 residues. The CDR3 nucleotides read TGTGCCAGCAGCTTAAAGGAACAGGGGTTTGGTGGCTACACCTTC. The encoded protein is CASSLKEQGFGGYTF.

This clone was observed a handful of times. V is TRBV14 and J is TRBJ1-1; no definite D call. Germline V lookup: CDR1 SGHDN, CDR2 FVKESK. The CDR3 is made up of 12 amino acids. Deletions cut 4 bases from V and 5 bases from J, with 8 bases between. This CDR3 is CASSRTSTEAFF. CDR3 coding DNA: TGTGCCAGCAGCCGAACTTCAACTGAAGCTTTCTTT.

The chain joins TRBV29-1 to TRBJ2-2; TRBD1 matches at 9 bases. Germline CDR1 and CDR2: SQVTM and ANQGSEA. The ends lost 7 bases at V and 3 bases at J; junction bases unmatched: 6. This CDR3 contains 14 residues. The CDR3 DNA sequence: TGCAGCGGAGGGGACAGGGTGGACACCGGGGAGCTGTTTTTT. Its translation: CSGGDRVDTGELFF.

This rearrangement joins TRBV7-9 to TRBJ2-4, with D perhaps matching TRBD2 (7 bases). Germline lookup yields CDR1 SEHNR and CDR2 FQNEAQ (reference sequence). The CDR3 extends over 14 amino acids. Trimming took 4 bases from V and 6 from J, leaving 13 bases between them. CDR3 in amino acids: CASSSPRGGNIQYF. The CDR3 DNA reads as TGTGCCAGCAGCTCCCCAAGGGGGGGAAACATTCAGTACTTC.

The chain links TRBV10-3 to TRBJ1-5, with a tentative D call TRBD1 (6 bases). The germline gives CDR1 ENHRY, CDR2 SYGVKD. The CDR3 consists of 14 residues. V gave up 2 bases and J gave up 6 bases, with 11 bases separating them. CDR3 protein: CAISEDGGGQPQHF. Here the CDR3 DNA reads TGTGCCATCAGTGAGGATGGGGGCGGTCAGCCCCAGCATTTT.

CDR3 protein: CASSLREASAAPSPLHF. The CDR3 coding sequence is TGTGCCAGCAGCTTAAGGGAGGCTTCAGCCGCCCCGTCACCCCTCCACTTT. The rearrangement links TRBV11-3 to TRBJ1-6; D not certain. The V end was cut by 2 bases, the J end by 10 bases, with 21 bases between. CDR1 and CDR2 (germline): SGHNT, YENEEA. The CDR3 spans 17 residues. Supplemented by reference TRBV11-3 and TRBJ1-6, the full variable domain reads EAGVVQSPRYKIIEKKQPVAFWCNPISGHNTLYWYLQNLGQGPELLIRYENEEAVDDSQLPKDRFSAERLKGVDSTLKIQPAELGDSAVYLCASSLREASAAPSPLHFGNGTRLTVT.

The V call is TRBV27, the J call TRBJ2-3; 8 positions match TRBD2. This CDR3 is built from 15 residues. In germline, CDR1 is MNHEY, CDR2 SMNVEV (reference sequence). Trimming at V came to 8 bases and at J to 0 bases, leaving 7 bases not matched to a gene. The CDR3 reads CASLRRGVSTDTQYF. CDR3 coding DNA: TGTGCCAGCCTCAGGCGGGGGGTTAGCACAGATACGCAGTATTTT.

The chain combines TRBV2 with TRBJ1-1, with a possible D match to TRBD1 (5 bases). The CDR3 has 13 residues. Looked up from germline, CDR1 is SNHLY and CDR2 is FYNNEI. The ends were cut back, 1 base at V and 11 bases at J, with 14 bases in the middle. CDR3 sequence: CASSEGRGGRAFF. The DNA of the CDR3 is TGTGCCAGCAGTGAAGGTCGGGGCGGGAGGGCTTTCTTT.

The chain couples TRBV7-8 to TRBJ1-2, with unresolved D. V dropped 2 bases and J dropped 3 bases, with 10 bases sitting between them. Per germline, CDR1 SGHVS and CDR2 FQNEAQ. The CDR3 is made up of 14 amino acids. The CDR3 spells CASSLSRTDYGYTF. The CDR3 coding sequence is TGTGCCAGCAGCTTAAGCCGGACTGACTATGGCTACACCTTC.

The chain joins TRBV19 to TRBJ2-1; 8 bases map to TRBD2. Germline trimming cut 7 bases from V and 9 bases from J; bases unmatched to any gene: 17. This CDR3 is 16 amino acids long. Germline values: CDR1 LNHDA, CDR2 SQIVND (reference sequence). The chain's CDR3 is CASTKGPPGGFPEQFF. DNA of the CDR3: TGTGCCAGTACCAAGGGCCCCCCGGGGGGGTTCCCTGAGCAGTTCTTC.

CDR3: CSVEEGGRGYEQYF. The DNA for the CDR3 is TGCAGCGTTGAAGAGGGGGGAAGGGGCTACGAGCAGTACTTC. The chain joins TRBV29-1 to TRBJ2-7, with a tentative D call TRBD2 (6 bases). Germline CDR1 SQVTM, CDR2 ANQGSEA. CDR3 size: 14 residues. V lost 0 bases to trimming and J lost 3 bases, with 12 bases between them.